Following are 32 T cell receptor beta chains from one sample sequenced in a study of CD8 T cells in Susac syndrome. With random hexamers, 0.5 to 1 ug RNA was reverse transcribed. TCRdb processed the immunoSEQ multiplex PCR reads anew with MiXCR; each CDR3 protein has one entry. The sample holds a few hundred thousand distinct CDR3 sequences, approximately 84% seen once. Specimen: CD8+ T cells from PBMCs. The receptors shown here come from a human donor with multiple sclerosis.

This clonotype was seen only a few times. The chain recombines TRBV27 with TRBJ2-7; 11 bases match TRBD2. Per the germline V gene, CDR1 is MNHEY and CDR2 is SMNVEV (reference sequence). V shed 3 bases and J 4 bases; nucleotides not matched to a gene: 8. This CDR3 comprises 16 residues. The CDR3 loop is CASSLLLAGGAYEQYF. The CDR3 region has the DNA TGTGCCAGCAGTTTGCTCCTAGCGGGAGGCGCTTACGAGCAGTACTTC.

The CDR3 region has the DNA TGTGCCAGCAGAGACGGGACAGCTAGCGGGGAGGCGTTCTTC. This codes for CASRDGTASGEAFF. J is TRBJ2-1 and V is TRBV27; 9 bases map to TRBD2. Germline lookup yields CDR1 MNHEY and CDR2 SMNVEV (reference sequence). CDR3 length: 14 residues. V was pared by 6 bases and J by 15 bases, with 15 bases of the junction left unmatched.

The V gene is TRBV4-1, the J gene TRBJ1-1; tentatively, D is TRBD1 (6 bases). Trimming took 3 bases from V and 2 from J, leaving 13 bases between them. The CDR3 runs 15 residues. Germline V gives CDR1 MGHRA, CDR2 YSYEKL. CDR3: CASSQGAGTNTEAFF. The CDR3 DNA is TGCGCCAGCAGCCAGGGGGCCGGGACCAACACTGAAGCTTTCTTT.

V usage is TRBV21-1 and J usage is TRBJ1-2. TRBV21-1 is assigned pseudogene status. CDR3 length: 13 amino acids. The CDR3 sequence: CATMSVVYYGYTF. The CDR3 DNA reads TGTGCCACCATGTCGGTGGTTTACTATGGCTACACCTTC.

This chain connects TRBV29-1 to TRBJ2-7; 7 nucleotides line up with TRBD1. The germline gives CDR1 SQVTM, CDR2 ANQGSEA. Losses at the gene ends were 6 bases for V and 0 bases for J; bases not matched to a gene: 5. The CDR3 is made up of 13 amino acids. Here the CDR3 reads CSVQTGYSYEQYF. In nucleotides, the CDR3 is TGCAGCGTACAGACAGGGTACTCCTACGAGCAGTACTTC.

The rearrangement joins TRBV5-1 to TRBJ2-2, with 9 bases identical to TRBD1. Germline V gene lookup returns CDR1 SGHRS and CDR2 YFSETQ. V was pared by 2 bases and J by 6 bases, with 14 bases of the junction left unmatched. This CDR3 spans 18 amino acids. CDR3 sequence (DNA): TGCGCCAGCAGCTTAGGGGAGCCGGGGACAGGGCATCCCGGGGAGCTGTTTTTT. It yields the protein CASSLGEPGTGHPGELFF.

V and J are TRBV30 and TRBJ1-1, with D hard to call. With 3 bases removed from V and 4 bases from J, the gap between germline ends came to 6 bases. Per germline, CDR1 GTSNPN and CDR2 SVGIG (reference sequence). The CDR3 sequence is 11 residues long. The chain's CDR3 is CAWSAFTEAFF. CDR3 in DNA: TGTGCCTGGAGCGCCTTCACTGAAGCTTTCTTT.

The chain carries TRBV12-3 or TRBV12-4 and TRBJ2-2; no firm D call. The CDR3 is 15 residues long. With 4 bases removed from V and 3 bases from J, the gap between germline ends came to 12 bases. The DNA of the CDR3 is TGTGCCAGCAGTTCGCGAGGCCAGGACACCGGGGAGCTGTTTTTT. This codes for CASSSRGQDTGELFF.

The DNA for the CDR3 is TGTGCCAGTAGTATGGCCCCAGGGGTCTACAATGAGCAGTTCTTC. Translating gives CASSMAPGVYNEQFF. The rearrangement links TRBV19 to TRBJ2-1; D is perhaps TRBD1 (6 bases). The CDR3 runs 15 residues. V gave up 3 bases and J gave up 3 bases, with 12 bases separating them. Germline V lookup: CDR1 LNHDA, CDR2 SQIVND (reference sequence). The entire variable domain, with the rest obtained from reference TRBV19 and TRBJ2-1, is as follows: DGGITQSPKYLFRKEGQNVTLSCEQNLNHDAMYWYRQDPGQGLRLIYYSQIVNDFQKGDIAEGYSVSREKKESFPLTVTSAQKNPTAFYLCASSMAPGVYNEQFFGPGTRLTVL.

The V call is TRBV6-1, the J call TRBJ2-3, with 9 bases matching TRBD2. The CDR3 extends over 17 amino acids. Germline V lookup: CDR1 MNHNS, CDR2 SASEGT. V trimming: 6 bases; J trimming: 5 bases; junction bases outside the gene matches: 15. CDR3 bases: TGTGCCAGCAGCCGATCCCTCAGCGGGAGGCGTAAAGATACGCAGTATTTT. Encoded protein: CASSRSLSGRRKDTQYF.

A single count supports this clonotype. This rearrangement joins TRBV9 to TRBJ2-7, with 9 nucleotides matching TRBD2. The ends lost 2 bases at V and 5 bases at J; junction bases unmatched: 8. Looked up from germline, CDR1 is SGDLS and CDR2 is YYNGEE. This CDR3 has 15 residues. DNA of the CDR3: TGTGCCAGCAGCGTCGGCGGGAGGGCCTTGGACGAGCAGTACTTC. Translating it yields CASSVGGRALDEQYF.

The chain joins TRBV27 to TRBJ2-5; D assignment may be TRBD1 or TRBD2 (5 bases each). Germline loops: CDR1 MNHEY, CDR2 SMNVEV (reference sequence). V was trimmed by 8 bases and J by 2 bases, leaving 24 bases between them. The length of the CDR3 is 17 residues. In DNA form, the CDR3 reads TGTGCCAGCGCCCGACCAGGCGGACCAGGGAGACAAGAGACCCAGTACTTC. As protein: CASARPGGPGRQETQYF.

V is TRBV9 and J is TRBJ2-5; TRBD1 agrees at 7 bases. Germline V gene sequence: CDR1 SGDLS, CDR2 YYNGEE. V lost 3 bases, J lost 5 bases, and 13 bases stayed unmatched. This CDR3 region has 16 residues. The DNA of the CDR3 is TGTGCCAGCAGCGAAGGACAGGACACGAATACGGAGACCCAGTACTTC. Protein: CASSEGQDTNTETQYF.

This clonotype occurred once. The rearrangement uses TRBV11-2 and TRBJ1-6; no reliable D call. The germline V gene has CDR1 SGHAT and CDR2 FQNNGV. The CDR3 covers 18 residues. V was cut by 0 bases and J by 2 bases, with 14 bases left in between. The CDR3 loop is CASSLEALGSTYNSPLHF. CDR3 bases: TGTGCCAGCAGCTTAGAGGCGTTGGGGTCCACCTATAATTCACCCCTCCACTTT.

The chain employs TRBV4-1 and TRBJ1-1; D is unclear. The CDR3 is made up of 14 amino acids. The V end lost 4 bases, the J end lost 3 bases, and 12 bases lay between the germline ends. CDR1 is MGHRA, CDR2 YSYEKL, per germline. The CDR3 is CASSLNGRYTEAFF. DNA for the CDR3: TGCGCCAGCAGCCTAAACGGACGGTACACTGAAGCTTTCTTT.

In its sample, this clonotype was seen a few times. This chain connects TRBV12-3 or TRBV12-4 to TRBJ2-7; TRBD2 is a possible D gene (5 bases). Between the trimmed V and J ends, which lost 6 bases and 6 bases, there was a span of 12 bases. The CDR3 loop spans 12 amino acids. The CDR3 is CASSVTRSEQYF. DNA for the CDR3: TGTGCCAGCAGCGTTACTAGGAGCGAGCAGTACTTC.

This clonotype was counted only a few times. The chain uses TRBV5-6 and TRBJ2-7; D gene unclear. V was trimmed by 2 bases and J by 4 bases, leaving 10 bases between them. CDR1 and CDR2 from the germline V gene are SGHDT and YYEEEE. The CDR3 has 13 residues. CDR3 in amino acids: CASSFLEQYEQYF. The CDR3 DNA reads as TGTGCCAGCAGCTTCCTGGAACAGTACGAGCAGTACTTC.

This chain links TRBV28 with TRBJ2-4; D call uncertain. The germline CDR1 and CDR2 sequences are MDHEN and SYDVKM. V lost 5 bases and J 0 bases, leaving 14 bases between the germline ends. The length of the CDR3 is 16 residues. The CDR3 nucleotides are TGTGCCAGCAGTCACCCGCGCGAACTAGCCAAAAACATTCAGTACTTC. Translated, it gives CASSHPRELAKNIQYF.

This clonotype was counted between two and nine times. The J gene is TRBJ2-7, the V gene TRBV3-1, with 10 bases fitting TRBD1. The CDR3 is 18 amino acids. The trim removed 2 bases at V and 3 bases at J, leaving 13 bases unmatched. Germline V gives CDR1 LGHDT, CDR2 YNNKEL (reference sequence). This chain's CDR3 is CASSQNPRLGDRGYEQYF. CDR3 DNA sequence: TGTGCCAGCAGCCAAAACCCCAGGTTAGGGGACAGGGGCTACGAGCAGTACTTC.

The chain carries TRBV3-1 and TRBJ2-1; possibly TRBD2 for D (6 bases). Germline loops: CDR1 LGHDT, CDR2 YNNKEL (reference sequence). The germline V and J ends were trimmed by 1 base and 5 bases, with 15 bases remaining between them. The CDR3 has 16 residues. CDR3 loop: CASSQVRPSVNNEQFF. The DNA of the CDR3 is TGTGCCAGCAGCCAAGTCAGGCCTAGCGTAAACAATGAGCAGTTCTTC.

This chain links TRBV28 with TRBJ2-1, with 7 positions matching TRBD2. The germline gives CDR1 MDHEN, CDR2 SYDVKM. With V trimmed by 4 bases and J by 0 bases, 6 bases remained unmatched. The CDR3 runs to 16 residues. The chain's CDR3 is CASSSLARSSYNEQFF. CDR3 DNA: TGTGCCAGCAGTTCACTAGCGAGGAGCTCCTACAATGAGCAGTTCTTC.

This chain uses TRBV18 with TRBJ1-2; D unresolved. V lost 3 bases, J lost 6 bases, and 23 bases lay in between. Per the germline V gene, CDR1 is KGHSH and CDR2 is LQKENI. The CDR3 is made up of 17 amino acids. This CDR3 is CASSPPLRGTEIHGYTF. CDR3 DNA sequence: TGTGCCAGCTCACCTCCCCTCCGAGGCACGGAGATTCATGGCTACACCTTC.

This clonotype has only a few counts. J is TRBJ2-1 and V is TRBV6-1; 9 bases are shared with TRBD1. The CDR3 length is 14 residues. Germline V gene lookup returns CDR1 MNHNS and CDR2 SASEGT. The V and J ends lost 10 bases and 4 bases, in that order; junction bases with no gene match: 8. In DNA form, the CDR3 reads TGTGCCACCTCGGACAGGGGTGTATACAATGAGCAGTTCTTC. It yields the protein CATSDRGVYNEQFF.

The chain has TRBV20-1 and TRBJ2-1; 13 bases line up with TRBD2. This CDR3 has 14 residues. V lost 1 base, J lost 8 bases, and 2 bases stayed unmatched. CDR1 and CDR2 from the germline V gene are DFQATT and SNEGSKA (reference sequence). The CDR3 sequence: CSARGLAGGYEQFF. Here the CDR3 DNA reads TGCAGTGCTAGAGGACTAGCGGGAGGATATGAGCAGTTCTTC.

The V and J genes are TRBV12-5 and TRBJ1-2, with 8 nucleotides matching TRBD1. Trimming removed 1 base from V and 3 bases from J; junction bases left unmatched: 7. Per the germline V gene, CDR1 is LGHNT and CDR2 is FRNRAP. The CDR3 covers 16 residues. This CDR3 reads CASGLGSGTGDYGYTF. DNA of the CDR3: TGTGCTAGTGGTTTGGGCTCCGGGACAGGCGACTATGGCTACACCTTC.

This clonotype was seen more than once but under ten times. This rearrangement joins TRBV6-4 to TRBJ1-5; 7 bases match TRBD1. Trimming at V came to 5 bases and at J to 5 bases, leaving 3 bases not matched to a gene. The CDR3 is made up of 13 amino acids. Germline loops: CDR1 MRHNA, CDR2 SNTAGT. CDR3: CASSLTGDQPQHF. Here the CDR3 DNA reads TGTGCCAGCAGTCTCACAGGGGATCAGCCCCAGCATTTT.

Here the CDR3 reads CASSRDPWTEQYF. Written as DNA, the CDR3 is TGTGCCAGCAGCCGAGACCCGTGGACCGAGCAGTACTTC. The rearrangement links TRBV7-9 to TRBJ2-7; D not resolved. V was trimmed by 5 bases and J by 6 bases, leaving 14 bases between them. The CDR3 contains 13 residues. Germline V gene data show CDR1 as SEHNR and CDR2 as FQNEAQ (reference sequence).

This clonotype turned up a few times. The CDR3 spells CASSQTWRDTEAFF. CDR3 nucleotide sequence: TGTGCCAGCAGCCAAACGTGGAGGGACACTGAAGCTTTCTTT. The rearrangement joins TRBV14 to TRBJ1-1; D is uncertain. The germline CDR1 and CDR2 sequences are SGHDN and FVKESK. The CDR3 has 14 residues. Trimming left V 2 bases short and J 3 bases short, with 10 bases between.

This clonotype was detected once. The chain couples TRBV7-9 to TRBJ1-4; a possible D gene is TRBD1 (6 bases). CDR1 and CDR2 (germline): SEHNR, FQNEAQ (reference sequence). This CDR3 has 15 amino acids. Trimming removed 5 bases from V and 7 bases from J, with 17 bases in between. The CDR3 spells CASSVGGALSEKLFF. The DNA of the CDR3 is TGTGCCAGCAGCGTAGGGGGGGCCCTGAGTGAAAAACTGTTTTTT.

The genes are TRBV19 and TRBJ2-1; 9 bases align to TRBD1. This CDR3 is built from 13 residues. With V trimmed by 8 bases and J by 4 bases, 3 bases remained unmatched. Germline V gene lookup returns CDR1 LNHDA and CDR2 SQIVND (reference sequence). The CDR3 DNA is TGTGCCAGTGGGACAGGGCTGTACAATGAGCAGTTCTTC. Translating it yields CASGTGLYNEQFF.

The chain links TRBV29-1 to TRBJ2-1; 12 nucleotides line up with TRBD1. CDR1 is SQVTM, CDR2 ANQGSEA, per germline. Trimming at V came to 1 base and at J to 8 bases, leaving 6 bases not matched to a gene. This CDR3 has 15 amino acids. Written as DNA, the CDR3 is TGCAGCGTTGAAGGCACCGGGACAGGGGGCGATGAGCAGTTCTTC. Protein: CSVEGTGTGGDEQFF.

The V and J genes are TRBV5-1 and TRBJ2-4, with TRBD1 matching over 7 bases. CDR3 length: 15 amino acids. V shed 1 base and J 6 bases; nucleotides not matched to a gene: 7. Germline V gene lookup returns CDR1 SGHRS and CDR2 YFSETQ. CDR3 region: CASSLRGRIGNIQYF. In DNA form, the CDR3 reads TGCGCCAGCAGCTTGAGGGGGCGCATCGGAAACATTCAGTACTTC.